The next 30 T cell receptor beta chains were all read from a single sample in a study of cytomegalovirus exposure and HLA in healthy donors. A multiplex PCR was run with 60 Vbeta primers and 13 Jbeta primers. Repertoires were generated with immunoSEQ multiplex PCR, while TCRdb's copy carries only in-frame clones and drops some. The table shows about 110,000 clones, with approximately 76% occurring only once. Sample: PBMCs. The origin of the receptors is a man in his forties in good health and CMV-seronegative.

The CDR3, as DNA: TGTGCCAGCAGCTTGTACGGGGAAGGGTACGAGCAGTACTTC. Translation gives CASSLYGEGYEQYF. The chain carries TRBV7-9 and TRBJ2-7; maybe TRBD2 (5 bases). There are 14 residues in the CDR3. V lost 3 bases, J lost 4 bases, and 13 bases lay in between. Germline CDR1 and CDR2: SEHNR and FQNEAQ (reference sequence).

A note on this clone: Sequence at one end of the junction differs from germline and may be a read error. The rearrangement links TRBV7-9 to TRBJ2-7; TRBD1 agrees at 7 bases. The CDR3 runs to 15 residues. Per the germline V gene, CDR1 is SEHNR and CDR2 is FQNEAQ (reference sequence). CDR3 amino acids: CSSSALDRDTYEQYF. The CDR3 DNA is TGTTCCAGCAGCGCCCTCGACAGGGATACCTACGAGCAGTACTTC.

The chain is built from TRBV18 and TRBJ1-2, with no clear D. V was clipped by 3 bases and J by 14 bases, with 13 bases between them. The CDR3 sequence is 11 residues long. CDR1 is KGHSH, CDR2 LQKENI, per germline. The DNA of the CDR3 is TGTGCCAGCTCACCGGACGGGGTAGGAACCTTC. Amino acids: CASSPDGVGTF. The variable domain in full, completed from reference TRBV18 and TRBJ1-2, reads NAGVMQNPRHLVRRRGQEARLRCSPMKGHSHVYWYRQLPEEGLKFMVYLQKENIIDESGMPKERFSAEFPKEGPSILRIQQVVRGDSAAYFCASSPDGVGTFGSGTRLTVV.

The genes are TRBV9 and TRBJ2-3; tentatively, D is TRBD2 (6 bases). The length of the CDR3 is 19 residues. The germline V gene has CDR1 SGDLS and CDR2 YYNGEE. Deletions cut 2 bases from V and 5 bases from J, with 27 bases between. The CDR3 DNA is TGTGCCAGCAGCGTCCCACGCCGGGGGAGAGGGGCTGGAGGAGATACGCAGTATTTT. Its translation is CASSVPRRGRGAGGDTQYF.

The chain uses TRBV30 and TRBJ2-3; TRBD2 matches 11 bases. The CDR3 sequence is 14 residues long. The trim removed 5 bases at V and 4 bases at J, leaving 5 bases unmatched. Germline V gene lookup returns CDR1 GTSNPN and CDR2 SVGIG (reference sequence). The CDR3 reads CAWATSGVPDTQYF. The CDR3 DNA reads as TGTGCCTGGGCGACTAGCGGGGTCCCAGATACGCAGTATTTT.

The rearrangement joins TRBV7-2 to TRBJ2-1; 8 bases align to TRBD2. The CDR3 runs 16 residues. Germline CDR1 SGHTA, CDR2 FQGNSA. V was clipped by 3 bases and J by 2 bases; unmatched bases: 6. DNA of the CDR3: TGTGCCAGCAGCTTGAAAAGCGGGGGCACCTACAATGAGCAGTTCTTC. Its protein is CASSLKSGGTYNEQFF.

This chain connects TRBV5-4 to TRBJ2-5; D perhaps matches TRBD2 (5 bases). The germline gives CDR1 SGHNT, CDR2 YYREEE (reference sequence). The V and J ends lost 2 bases and 3 bases respectively, with 8 bases between them. The CDR3 covers 13 residues. The CDR3 reads CASSLEGKETQYF. CDR3 coding DNA: TGTGCCAGCAGCTTAGAGGGAAAAGAGACCCAGTACTTC.

At least ten counts were recorded for this clone. This chain joins TRBV7-2 and TRBJ2-7; D is ambiguous. Per germline, CDR1 SGHTA and CDR2 FQGNSA. This CDR3 region has 11 residues. V was shortened by 6 bases and J by 4 bases, with 7 bases between the two germline ends. The CDR3 is CASRLNYEQYF. The DNA of the CDR3 is TGTGCCAGCAGACTCAATTACGAGCAGTACTTC.

This rearrangement joins TRBV6-1 to TRBJ1-5; tentative D call: TRBD1 (6 bases). Deletions cut 5 bases from V and 7 bases from J, with 9 bases between. This CDR3 spans 12 amino acids. Germline V CDR1 and CDR2: MNHNS, SASEGT. The CDR3 loop reads CASSRGGQPQHF. CDR3 coding DNA: TGTGCCAGCAGTAGGGGGGGGCAGCCCCAGCATTTT.

This clone was detected only a few times. This chain uses TRBV4-1 with TRBJ2-2; D is possibly TRBD2 (5 bases). This CDR3 comprises 17 residues. Germline V CDR1 and CDR2: MGHRA, YSYEKL. Trimming took 4 bases from V and 0 from J, leaving 15 bases between them. The CDR3 reads CASSPGVRGSNTGELFF. In DNA form, the CDR3 reads TGCGCCAGCAGCCCTGGAGTCCGGGGATCGAACACCGGGGAGCTGTTTTTT.

V gene TRBV25-1 combines with J gene TRBJ2-5; D remains unclear. Germline assignment: CDR1 MGHDK and CDR2 SYGVNS. Trimming stripped 6 bases from V and 5 bases from J, with 19 bases between. The CDR3 has 15 amino acids. The CDR3 protein is CASRSPVGPWETQYF. For the CDR3, the DNA is TGTGCCAGCAGGTCCCCCGTCGGTCCTTGGGAGACCCAGTACTTC.

This chain uses TRBV9 with TRBJ1-3, with D possibly matching TRBD1 (5 bases). Trimming left V 0 bases short and J 0 bases short, with 16 bases between. The CDR3 is 18 residues long. Germline values: CDR1 SGDLS, CDR2 YYNGEE. CDR3: CASSVESTGGSSGNTIYF. CDR3 bases: TGTGCCAGCAGCGTAGAGTCAACGGGGGGAAGCTCTGGAAACACCATATATTTT.

The rearrangement links TRBV4-2 to TRBJ2-1; D perhaps matches TRBD2 (6 bases). Per germline, CDR1 LGHNA and CDR2 YNFKEQ. The germline V and J ends were trimmed by 4 bases and 0 bases, with 10 bases remaining between them. This CDR3 contains 15 residues. Written as DNA, the CDR3 is TGTGCCAGCAGCCTGGGACTTCTCTCCTACAATGAGCAGTTCTTC. This codes for CASSLGLLSYNEQFF.

The chain has TRBV27 and TRBJ1-2; D is possibly TRBD1 (6 bases). This CDR3 spans 13 amino acids. Germline V gives CDR1 MNHEY, CDR2 SMNVEV (reference sequence). Between the trimmed V and J ends, which lost 3 bases and 8 bases, there was a span of 13 bases. The CDR3 loop reads CASSFGGARGYTF. In DNA, the CDR3 is TGTGCCAGCAGTTTCGGGGGGGCGCGAGGCTACACCTTC.

The V gene is TRBV5-1, the J gene TRBJ2-1; TRBD2 might be the D (6 bases). Germline CDR1 SGHRS, CDR2 YFSETQ. With 4 bases removed from V and 2 bases from J, the gap between germline ends came to 13 bases. The CDR3 runs to 15 residues. The CDR3: CASSNRDFPYNEQFF. The DNA for the CDR3 is TGCGCCAGCAGCAACCGGGACTTCCCCTACAATGAGCAGTTCTTC.

This rearrangement joins TRBV19 to TRBJ1-5; TRBD1 agrees at 8 bases. J was trimmed by 3 bases and V by 7 bases; bases with no gene match: 8. The length of the CDR3 is 15 residues. Germline V lookup: CDR1 LNHDA, CDR2 SQIVND (reference sequence). This CDR3 is CASKTDRDPNQPQHF. Here the CDR3 DNA reads TGTGCCAGTAAGACGGACAGGGACCCCAATCAGCCCCAGCATTTT.

This clone was counted between two and nine times. The CDR3 nucleotides are TGTGCCAGCAGTGCCTGGAACAGGGAACTCAATGAGCAGTTCTTC. As protein: CASSAWNRELNEQFF. V usage is TRBV25-1 and J usage is TRBJ2-1; D is possibly TRBD1 (6 bases). The germline V gene has CDR1 MGHDK and CDR2 SYGVNS. The CDR3 totals 15 residues. V lost 4 bases, J lost 6 bases, and 16 bases lay in between.

V and J are TRBV10-3 and TRBJ1-4, with 7 nucleotides matching TRBD1. Germline V gene lookup returns CDR1 ENHRY and CDR2 SYGVKD. J was trimmed by 12 bases and V by 6 bases; bases with no gene match: 7. This CDR3 comprises 12 residues. Here the CDR3 reads CAISLQGRELFF. CDR3 in DNA: TGTGCCATCAGCCTACAGGGGCGGGAACTGTTTTTT.

This clone was seen a single time. The chain combines TRBV21-1 with TRBJ2-7; no DNA check was done on the table's D call, TRBD1. TRBV21-1 is noted as a pseudogene. The length of the CDR3 is 13 residues. The CDR3 region is CASSKGTGSEQYF. As DNA, the CDR3 is TGTGCCAGCAGCAAAGGGACAGGGAGCGAGCAGTACTTC.

The rearrangement joins TRBV28 to TRBJ2-2; TRBD1 aligns across 7 bases. CDR1 and CDR2 (germline): MDHEN, SYDVKM. This CDR3 has 16 amino acids. With 8 bases clipped from V and 4 bases from J, the junction kept 13 bases outside the gene matches. The CDR3: CASSIKPGQPTGELFF. CDR3 in DNA: TGTGCCAGCTCTATTAAGCCGGGACAGCCCACCGGGGAGCTGTTTTTT. The full variable domain, its missing parts supplied by reference TRBV28 and TRBJ2-2, is DVKVTQSSRYLVKRTGEKVFLECVQDMDHENMFWYRQDPGLGLRLIYFSYDVKMKEKGDIPEGYSVSREKKERFSLILESASTNQTSMYLCASSIKPGQPTGELFFGEGSRLTVL.

This clone showed up just a few times. The J gene is TRBJ2-3, the V gene TRBV13; D may be TRBD2 (6 bases). Looked up from germline, CDR1 is PRHDT and CDR2 is FYEKMQ (reference sequence). The CDR3 has 14 residues. The V gene lost 4 bases and the J gene lost 7 bases, with 15 bases spanning the gap. The CDR3 loop is CASSSRLGVYTQYF. In DNA, the CDR3 is TGTGCCAGCAGCTCCCGACTAGGAGTCTATACGCAGTATTTT.

The chain employs TRBV6-5 and TRBJ2-7; no clear D. Germline V gene sequence: CDR1 MNHEY, CDR2 SVGAGI. V was pared by 6 bases and J by 5 bases, with 11 bases between. This CDR3 is 12 amino acids long. As DNA, the CDR3 is TGTGCCAGCAGCCGCGCACTGGACGAGCAGTACTTC. Protein sequence: CASSRALDEQYF.

V is TRBV15 and J is TRBJ2-5; D remains unclear. V lost 2 bases to trimming and J lost 5 bases, with 15 bases between them. This CDR3 is built from 15 residues. Germline CDR1 LNHNV, CDR2 YYDKDF (reference sequence). In nucleotides, the CDR3 is TGTGCCACCAGCAGACCAGGAACACAAGTCGAGACCCAGTACTTC. Protein: CATSRPGTQVETQYF.

The CDR3 loop is CASSQTERGGTPGELFF. The DNA for the CDR3 is TGCGCCAGCAGCCAGACCGAGCGGGGGGGCACCCCCGGGGAGCTGTTTTTT. V gene TRBV4-1 combines with J gene TRBJ2-2, with TRBD2 matching over 10 bases. This CDR3 is 17 amino acids long. V was pared by 3 bases and J by 6 bases, with 10 bases of the junction left unmatched. CDR1 and CDR2 from the germline V gene are MGHRA and YSYEKL.

The V and J genes are TRBV19 and TRBJ1-6, with TRBD1 as a possible D gene (5 bases). This CDR3 spans 14 amino acids. Germline CDR1 and CDR2: LNHDA and SQIVND (reference sequence). V was cut by 5 bases and J by 11 bases, with 16 bases left in between. DNA for the CDR3: TGTGCCAGTAGTGTCCGGGACGGAGGGGCACCCCTCCACTTT. As protein: CASSVRDGGAPLHF.

This clone appeared a single time. V is TRBV7-9 and J is TRBJ1-1; no reliable D call. The CDR3 extends over 12 amino acids. CDR1 and CDR2 from the germline V gene are SEHNR and FQNEAQ (reference sequence). V lost 5 bases and J lost 7, with 11 bases in between. CDR3 nucleotide sequence: TGTGCCAGCAGCCAGGCCGACCTTGAAGCTTTCTTT. This gives the protein CASSQADLEAFF.

This chain joins TRBV28 and TRBJ2-5; TRBD2 is a possible D gene (6 bases). V lost 2 bases to trimming and J lost 1 base, with 14 bases between them. CDR1 MDHEN and CDR2 SYDVKM come from the germline V gene. CDR3 size: 16 residues. CDR3 sequence: CASSLSGGATQETQYF. CDR3 nucleotides: TGTGCCAGCAGTTTAAGTGGCGGGGCTACCCAAGAGACCCAGTACTTC.

The CDR3 nucleotides read TGCGCCAGCAGCTTGTCCGGGACAGCGAACACTGAAGCTTTCTTT. It specifies CASSLSGTANTEAFF. The rearrangement joins TRBV5-1 to TRBJ1-1; 7 nucleotides line up with TRBD1. V trimming: 1 base; J trimming: 1 base; junction bases outside the gene matches: 4. CDR1 and CDR2 (germline): SGHRS, YFSETQ. The CDR3 sequence is 15 residues long.

In its sample, this clone was seen a few times. The V and J genes are TRBV30 and TRBJ1-5; D not certain. Trimming removed 2 bases at V and 0 bases at J, with 8 bases between. CDR1 GTSNPN and CDR2 SVGIG come from the germline V gene (reference sequence). The CDR3 loop spans 14 amino acids. This CDR3 reads CAWSSDYSNQPQHF. CDR3 DNA sequence: TGTGCCTGGAGTAGTGACTATAGCAATCAGCCCCAGCATTTT.

This rearrangement joins TRBV9 to TRBJ2-3; D is uncertain. The CDR3 consists of 13 residues. The germline gives CDR1 SGDLS, CDR2 YYNGEE. The V gene lost 5 bases and the J gene lost 1 base, with 8 bases spanning the gap. The CDR3: CASSLVRTDTQYF. CDR3 sequence (DNA): TGTGCCAGCAGTCTCGTCCGCACAGATACGCAGTATTTT.